The T cell receptor beta chain under discussion was sequenced for a study of Graves' ophthalmopathy and Graves' hyperthyroidism. Findings and caveats of the study: With about 71% sensitivity and about 78% specificity, the model predicted ophthalmopathy progression.

This clonotype was counted ten times or more. Antigen: not known. Orbital computed tomography and thyroid ultrasound, along with TRAb, serum thyroxine and clinical symptoms, underpinned diagnosis. The study amplified TCR beta CDR3 regions using RNA transcripts. Amplification began with first-round RT-PCR using HTBI primers, then second-round multiplex PCR was performed. TCRdb used MiXCR to reprocess the multiplex PCR reads, holding one entry per CDR3 protein. Among roughly 500,000 distinct CDR3 sequences listed, 13% to 15% were seen once. CDR3 length equals 16 residues. The germline V gene encodes CDR1 KGHDR and CDR2 SFDVKD. Trimming stripped 3 bases from V and 1 base from J, with 14 bases between.

The rearrangement uses TRBV24-1 and TRBJ1-1; D perhaps matches TRBD1 (5 bases). The sample consisted of blood. The TCR was taken from a woman aged 25 to 39 with Graves' ophthalmopathy. CDR3 residues: CATSDLREGANTEAFF. DNA for the CDR3: TGTGCCACCAGTGATCTACGGGAAGGGGCGAACACTGAAGCTTTCTTT.